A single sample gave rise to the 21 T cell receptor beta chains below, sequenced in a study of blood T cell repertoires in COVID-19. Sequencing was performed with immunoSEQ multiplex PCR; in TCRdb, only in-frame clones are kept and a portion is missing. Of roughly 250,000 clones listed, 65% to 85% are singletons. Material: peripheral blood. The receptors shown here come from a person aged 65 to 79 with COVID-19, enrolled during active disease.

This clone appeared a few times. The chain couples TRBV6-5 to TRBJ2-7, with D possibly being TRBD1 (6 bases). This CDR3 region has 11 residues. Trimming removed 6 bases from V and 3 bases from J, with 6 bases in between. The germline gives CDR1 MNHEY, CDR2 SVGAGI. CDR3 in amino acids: CASSRGYEQYF. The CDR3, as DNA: TGTGCCAGCAGCAGGGGCTACGAGCAGTACTTC.

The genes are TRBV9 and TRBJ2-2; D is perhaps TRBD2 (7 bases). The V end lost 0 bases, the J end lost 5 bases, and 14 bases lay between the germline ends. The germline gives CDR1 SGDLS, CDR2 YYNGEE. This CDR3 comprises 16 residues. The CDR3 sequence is CASSVAPGGRTGELFF. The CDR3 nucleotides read TGTGCCAGCAGCGTAGCACCGGGGGGCAGGACCGGGGAGCTGTTTTTT.

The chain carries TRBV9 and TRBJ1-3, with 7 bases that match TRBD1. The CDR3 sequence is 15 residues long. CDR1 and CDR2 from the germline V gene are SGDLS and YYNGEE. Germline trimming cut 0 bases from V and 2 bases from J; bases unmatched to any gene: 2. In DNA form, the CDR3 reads TGTGCCAGCAGCGTAGACAGGGGCCCTGGAAACACCATATATTTT. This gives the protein CASSVDRGPGNTIYF.

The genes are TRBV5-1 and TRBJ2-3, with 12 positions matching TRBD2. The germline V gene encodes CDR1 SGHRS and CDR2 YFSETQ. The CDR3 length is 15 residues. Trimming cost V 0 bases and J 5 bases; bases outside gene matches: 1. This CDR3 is CASSLVGLAGDTQYF. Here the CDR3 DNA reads TGCGCCAGCAGCTTGGTGGGACTAGCGGGAGATACGCAGTATTTT.

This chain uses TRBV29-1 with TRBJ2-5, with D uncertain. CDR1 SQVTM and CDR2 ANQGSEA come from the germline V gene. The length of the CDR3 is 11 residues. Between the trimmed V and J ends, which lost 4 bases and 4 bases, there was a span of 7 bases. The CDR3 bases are TGCAGCGTTGGCAGTGGAGAGACCCAGTACTTC. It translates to CSVGSGETQYF.

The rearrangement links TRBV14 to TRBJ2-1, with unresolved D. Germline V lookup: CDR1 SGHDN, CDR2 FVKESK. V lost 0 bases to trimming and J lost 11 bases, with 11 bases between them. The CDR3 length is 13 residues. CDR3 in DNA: TGTGCCAGCAGCCAAGACAGGTACCGCAAGCAGTTCTTC. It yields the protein CASSQDRYRKQFF.

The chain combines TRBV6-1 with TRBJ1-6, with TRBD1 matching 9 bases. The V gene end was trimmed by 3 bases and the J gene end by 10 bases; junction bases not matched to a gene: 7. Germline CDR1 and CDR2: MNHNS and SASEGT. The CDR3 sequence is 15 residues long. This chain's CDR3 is CASSDLGQGTSPLHF. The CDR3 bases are TGTGCCAGCAGTGACCTTGGACAGGGGACGTCACCCCTCCACTTT.

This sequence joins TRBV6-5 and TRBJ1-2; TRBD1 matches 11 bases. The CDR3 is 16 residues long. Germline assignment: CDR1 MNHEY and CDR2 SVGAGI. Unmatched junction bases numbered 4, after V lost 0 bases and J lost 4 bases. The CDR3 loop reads CASSYSWTGGLYGYTF. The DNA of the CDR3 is TGTGCCAGCAGTTACTCGTGGACAGGGGGCCTCTATGGCTACACCTTC.

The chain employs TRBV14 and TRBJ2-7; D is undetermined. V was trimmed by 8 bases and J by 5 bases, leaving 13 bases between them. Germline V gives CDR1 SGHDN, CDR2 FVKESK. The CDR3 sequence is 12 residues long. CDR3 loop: CASGARVHEQYF. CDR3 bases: TGTGCCAGCGGTGCCCGGGTCCACGAGCAGTACTTC.

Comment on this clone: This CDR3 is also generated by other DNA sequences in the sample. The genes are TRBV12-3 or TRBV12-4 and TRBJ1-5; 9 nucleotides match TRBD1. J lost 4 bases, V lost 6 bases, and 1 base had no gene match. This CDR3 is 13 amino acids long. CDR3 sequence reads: CASSGTGNQPQHF. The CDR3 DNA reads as TGTGCCAGCAGCGGGACAGGGAATCAGCCCCAGCATTTT.

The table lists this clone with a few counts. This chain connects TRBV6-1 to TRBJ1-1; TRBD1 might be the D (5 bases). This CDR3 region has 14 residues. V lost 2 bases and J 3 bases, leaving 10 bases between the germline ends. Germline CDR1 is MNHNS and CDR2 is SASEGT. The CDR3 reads CASSERDFYTEAFF. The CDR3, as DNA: TGTGCCAGCAGTGAACGGGACTTTTACACTGAAGCTTTCTTT.

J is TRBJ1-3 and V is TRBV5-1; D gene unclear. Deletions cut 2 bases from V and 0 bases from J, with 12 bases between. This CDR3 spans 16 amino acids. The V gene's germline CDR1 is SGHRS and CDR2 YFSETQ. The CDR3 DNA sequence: TGCGCCAGCAGCTTAGGTCCAGCGGGCTCTGGAAACACCATATATTTT. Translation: CASSLGPAGSGNTIYF.

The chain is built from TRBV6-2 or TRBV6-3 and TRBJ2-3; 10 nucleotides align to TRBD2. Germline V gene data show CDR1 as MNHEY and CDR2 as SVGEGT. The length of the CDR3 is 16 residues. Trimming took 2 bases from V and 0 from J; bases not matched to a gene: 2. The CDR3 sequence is CASSYLTSGSTDTQYF. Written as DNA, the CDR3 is TGTGCCAGCAGTTACCTGACTAGCGGGAGCACAGATACGCAGTATTTT.

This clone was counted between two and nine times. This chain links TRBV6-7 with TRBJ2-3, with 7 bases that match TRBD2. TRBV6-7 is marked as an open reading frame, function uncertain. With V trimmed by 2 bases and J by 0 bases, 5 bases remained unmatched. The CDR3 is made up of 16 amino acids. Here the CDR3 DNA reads TGTGCCAGCAGTTACCAACAACTAGCGAGCACAGATACGCAGTATTTT. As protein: CASSYQQLASTDTQYF.

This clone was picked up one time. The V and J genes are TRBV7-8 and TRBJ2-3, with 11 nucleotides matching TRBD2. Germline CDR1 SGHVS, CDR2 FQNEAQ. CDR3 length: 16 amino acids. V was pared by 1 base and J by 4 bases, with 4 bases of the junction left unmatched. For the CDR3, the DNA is TGTGCCAGCAGCTTAGATAGCGGGAGGGGCGCAGATACGCAGTATTTT. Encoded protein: CASSLDSGRGADTQYF.

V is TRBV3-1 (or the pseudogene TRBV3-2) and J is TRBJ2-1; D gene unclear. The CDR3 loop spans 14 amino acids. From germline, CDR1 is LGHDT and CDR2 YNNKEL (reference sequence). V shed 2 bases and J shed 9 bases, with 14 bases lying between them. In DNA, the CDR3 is TGTGCCAGCAGCCAAAGCACCCTCGAGGCTGAGCAGTTCTTC. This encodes CASSQSTLEAEQFF.

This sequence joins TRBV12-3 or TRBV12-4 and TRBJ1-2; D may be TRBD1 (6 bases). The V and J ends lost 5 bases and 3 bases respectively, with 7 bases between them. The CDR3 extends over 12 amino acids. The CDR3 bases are TGTGCCAGCAGTCCAGGGGACTATGGCTACACCTTC. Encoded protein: CASSPGDYGYTF.

The CDR3 region is CARAPPGLEAVATGELFF. CDR3 nucleotide sequence: TGTGCCAGAGCCCCCCCGGGACTAGAAGCGGTAGCCACCGGGGAGCTGTTTTTT. The chain joins TRBV10-3 to TRBJ2-2; 8 bases align to TRBD2. CDR3 length: 18 amino acids. V lost 10 bases and J lost 4; bases outside the gene matches: 20. In germline, CDR1 is ENHRY, CDR2 SYGVKD.

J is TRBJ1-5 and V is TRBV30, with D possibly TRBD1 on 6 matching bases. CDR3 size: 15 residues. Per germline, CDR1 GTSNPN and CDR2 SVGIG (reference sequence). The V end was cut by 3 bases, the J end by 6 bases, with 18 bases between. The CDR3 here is CAWSGVRGAGQPQHF. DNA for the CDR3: TGTGCCTGGAGCGGGGTGCGGGGGGCCGGTCAGCCCCAGCATTTT.

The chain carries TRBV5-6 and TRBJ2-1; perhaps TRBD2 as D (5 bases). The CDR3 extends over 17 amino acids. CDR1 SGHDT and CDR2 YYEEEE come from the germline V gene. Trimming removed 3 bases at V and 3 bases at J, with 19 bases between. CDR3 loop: CASSSNDFRAGYNEQFF. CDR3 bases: TGTGCCAGCAGCTCGAATGATTTTCGGGCGGGCTACAATGAGCAGTTCTTC. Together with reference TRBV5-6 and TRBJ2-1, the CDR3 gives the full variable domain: DAGVTQSPTHLIKTRGQQVTLRCSPKSGHDTVSWYQQALGQGPQFIFQYYEEEERQRGNFPDRFSGHQFPNYSSELNVNALLLGDSALYLCASSSNDFRAGYNEQFFGPGTRLTVL.

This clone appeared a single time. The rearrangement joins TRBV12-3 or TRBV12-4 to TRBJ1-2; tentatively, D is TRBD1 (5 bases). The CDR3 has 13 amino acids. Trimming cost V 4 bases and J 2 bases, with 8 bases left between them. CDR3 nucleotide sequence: TGTGCCAGCAGTTCAACAGGCAACTATGGCTACACCTTC. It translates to CASSSTGNYGYTF.